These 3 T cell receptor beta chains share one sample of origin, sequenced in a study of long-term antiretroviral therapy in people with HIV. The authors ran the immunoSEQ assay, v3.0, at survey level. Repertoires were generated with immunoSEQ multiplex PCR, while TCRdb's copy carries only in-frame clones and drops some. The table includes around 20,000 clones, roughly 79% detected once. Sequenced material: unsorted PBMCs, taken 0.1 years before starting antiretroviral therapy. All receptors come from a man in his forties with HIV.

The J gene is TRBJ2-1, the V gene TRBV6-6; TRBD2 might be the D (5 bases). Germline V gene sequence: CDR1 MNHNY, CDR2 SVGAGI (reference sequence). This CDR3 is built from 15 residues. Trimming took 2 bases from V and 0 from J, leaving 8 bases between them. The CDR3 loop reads CASSYEGDSYNEQFF. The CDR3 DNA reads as TGTGCCAGCAGTTACGAGGGTGACTCCTACAATGAGCAGTTCTTC.

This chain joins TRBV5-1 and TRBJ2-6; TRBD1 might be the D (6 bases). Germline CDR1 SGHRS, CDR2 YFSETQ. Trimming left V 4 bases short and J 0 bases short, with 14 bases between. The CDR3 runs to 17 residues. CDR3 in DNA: TGCGCCAGCAGCGGGTGGGGGCCCCTCTCTGGGGCCAACGTCCTGACTTTC. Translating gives CASSGWGPLSGANVLTF.

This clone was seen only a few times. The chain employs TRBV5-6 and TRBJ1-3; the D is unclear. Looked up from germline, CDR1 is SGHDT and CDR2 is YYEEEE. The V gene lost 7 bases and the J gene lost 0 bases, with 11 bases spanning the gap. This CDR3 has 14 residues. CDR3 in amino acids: CASRPGSSGNTIYF. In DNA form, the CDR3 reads TGTGCCAGCCGGCCCGGTAGCTCTGGAAACACCATATATTTT.